The T cell receptor (beta chain) under discussion was sequenced for a study of blood T cell repertoires in COVID-19. About the study: COVID-19 samples, acute and convalescent, were from the United States, Italy and Spain.

Germline V gene sequence: CDR1 MNHEY, CDR2 SVGAGI. The CDR3 is 13 amino acids. V lost 6 bases and J 8 bases, leaving 14 bases between the germline ends. Original handling: Reference gene primer amplification gave estimated nucleated cell counts. TCRdb's table, derived via immunoSEQ multiplex PCR, lists solely in-frame clones and lacks some. Clone size and the V and J calls come from that table; the DNA yielded D and trimming. Seen here are tens of thousands of clones, roughly nine tenths observed once, and the top ten hold around 6%. The sequenced sample consisted of peripheral blood. This clonotype was sampled from a man in his sixties or seventies with active COVID-19. The chain couples TRBV6-5 to TRBJ2-1; D possibly corresponds to TRBD1 (5 bases). The CDR3 DNA is TGTGCCAGCAGCCCAACCAGGGTTGATGAGCAGTTCTTC. Amino acid sequence: CASSPTRVDEQFF.